This T cell receptor (beta chain) was profiled in a study of OX40 agonist ivuxolimab in advanced cancers. Here immunoSEQ multiplex PCR was the method, and the copy in TCRdb shows in-frame clones only, minus some. This table has about 130,000 clones, 90% appearing once. Study-wide findings and caveats: Expanded clones were, on average, more numerous in CD8+ T cells than in CD4+.

In regard to this clone: What it binds is not known.

This CDR3 is built from 16 residues. In germline, CDR1 is SGDLS, CDR2 YYNGEE. V dropped 2 bases and J dropped 1 base, with 10 bases sitting between them. The sequence derives from an adult with an advanced solid tumor such as melanoma, head and neck, liver or kidney cancer. The sequenced sample was CD4+ or CD8+ T cells sorted from blood, obtained in a trial of the OX40 agonist ivuxolimab. The genes are TRBV9 and TRBJ2-6; D ambiguous. The CDR3 here is CASSVGASSGANVLTF. The CDR3 region has the DNA TGTGCCAGCAGCGTCGGAGCGAGTTCTGGGGCCAACGTCCTGACTTTC.